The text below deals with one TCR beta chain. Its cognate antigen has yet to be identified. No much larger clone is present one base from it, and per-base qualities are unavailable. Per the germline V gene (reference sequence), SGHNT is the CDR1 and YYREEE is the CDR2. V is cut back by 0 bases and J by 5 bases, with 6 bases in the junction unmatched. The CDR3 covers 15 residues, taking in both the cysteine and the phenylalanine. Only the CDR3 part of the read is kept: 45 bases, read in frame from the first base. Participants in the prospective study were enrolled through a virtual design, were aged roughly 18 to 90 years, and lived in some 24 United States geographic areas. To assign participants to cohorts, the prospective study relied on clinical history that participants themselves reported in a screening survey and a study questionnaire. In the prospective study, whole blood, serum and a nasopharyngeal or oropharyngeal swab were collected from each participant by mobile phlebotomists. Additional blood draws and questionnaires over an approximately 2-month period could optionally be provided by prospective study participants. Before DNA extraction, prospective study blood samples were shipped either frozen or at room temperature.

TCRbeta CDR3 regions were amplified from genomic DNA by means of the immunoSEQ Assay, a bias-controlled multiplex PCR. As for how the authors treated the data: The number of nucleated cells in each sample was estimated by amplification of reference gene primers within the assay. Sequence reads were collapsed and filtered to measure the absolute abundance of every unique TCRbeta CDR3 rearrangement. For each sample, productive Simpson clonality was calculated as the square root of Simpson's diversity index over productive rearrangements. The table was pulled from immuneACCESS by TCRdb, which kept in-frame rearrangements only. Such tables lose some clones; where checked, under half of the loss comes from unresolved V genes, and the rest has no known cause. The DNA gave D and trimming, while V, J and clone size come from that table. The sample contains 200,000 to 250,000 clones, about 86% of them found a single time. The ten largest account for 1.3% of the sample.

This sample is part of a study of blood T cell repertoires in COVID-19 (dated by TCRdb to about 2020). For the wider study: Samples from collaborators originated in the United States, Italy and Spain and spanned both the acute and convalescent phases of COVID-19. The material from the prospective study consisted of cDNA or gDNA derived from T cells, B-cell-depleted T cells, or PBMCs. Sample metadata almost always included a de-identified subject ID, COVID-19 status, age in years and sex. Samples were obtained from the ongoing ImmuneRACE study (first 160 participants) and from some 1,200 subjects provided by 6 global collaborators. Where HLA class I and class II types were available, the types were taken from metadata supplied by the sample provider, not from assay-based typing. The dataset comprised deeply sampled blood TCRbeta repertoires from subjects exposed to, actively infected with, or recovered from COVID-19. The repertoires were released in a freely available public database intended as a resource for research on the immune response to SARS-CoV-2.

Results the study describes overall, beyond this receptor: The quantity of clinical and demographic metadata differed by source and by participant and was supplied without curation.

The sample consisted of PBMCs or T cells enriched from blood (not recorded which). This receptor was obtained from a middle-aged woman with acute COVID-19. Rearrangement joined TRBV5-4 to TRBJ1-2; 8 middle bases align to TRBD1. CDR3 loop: CASSLVSDRGYGYTF. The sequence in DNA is TGTGCCAGCAGCTTGGTTTCTGACAGGGGATATGGCTACACCTTC.